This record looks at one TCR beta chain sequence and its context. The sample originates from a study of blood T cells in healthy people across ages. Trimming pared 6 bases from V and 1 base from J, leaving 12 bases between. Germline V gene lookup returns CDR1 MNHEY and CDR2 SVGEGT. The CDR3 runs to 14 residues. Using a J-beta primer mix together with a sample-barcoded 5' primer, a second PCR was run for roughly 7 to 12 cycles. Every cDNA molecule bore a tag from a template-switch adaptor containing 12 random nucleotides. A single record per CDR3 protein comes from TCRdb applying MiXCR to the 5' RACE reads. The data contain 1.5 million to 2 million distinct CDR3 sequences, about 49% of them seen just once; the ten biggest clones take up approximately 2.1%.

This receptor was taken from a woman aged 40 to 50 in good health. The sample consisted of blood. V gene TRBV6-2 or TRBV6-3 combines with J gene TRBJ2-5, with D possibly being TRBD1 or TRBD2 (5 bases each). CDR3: CASRASGGQETQYF. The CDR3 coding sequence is TGTGCCAGCAGGGCTTCTGGGGGCCAAGAGACCCAGTACTTC.